This T cell receptor beta chain is drawn from a study of shared clonotypes between healthy human individuals (dated by TCRdb to the early 2020s). Background on the whole study: The cohort comprised a couple of women and a few men aged 18 to 49 years. For each donor, CD4 naive and CD4 memory were each given three plates, CD8 naive was given two plates, and CD8 memory was given one plate. Blood TCR repertoires of a handful of healthy adults were deeply sequenced to estimate repertoire size and the extent of clonotype sharing between individuals. To increase sequencing depth and limit assay-specific biases, TCR repertoire library preparation and sequencing were carried out by different laboratories using diverse techniques. Each donor's leukapheresis produced roughly between about 0.8 and 10 billion PBMCs.

V drops 1 base and J drops 0 bases, leaving 6 bases in between. The CDR3 runs 14 residues from the cysteine to the phenylalanine. The CDR3 DNA has 42 bases and is translated from base 1. Reading the germline V gene (reference sequence) gives CDR1 LNHNV and CDR2 YYDKDF. CD8 naive samples were obtained by positive selection for CCR7 among CD45RO-negative cells, yielding a CD45RA+CCR7+ population from which TemRA cells were excluded. The donors were healthy, HIV-negative adults with no recently reported acute infections or vaccinations. Every donor was a Caucasian adult residing in Nashville, Tennessee, USA. Blood was collected by leukapheresis, and PBMCs were isolated by Ficoll-Histopaque density gradient centrifugation and then cryopreserved in liquid nitrogen vapor phase. Analytical flow cytometry was used to check the purity and quantity of each magnetically sorted T cell population. Genomic DNA was isolated from every sorted fraction and measured by UV absorbance on a Nanodrop 2000c.

TCR CDR3 regions were amplified from genomic DNA by multiplex PCR using the deep immunoSEQ assay. For each cell subset, the extracted genomic DNA was distributed evenly across all wells of several immunoSEQ 96-well plates, and each plate served as one replicate. For sorted subsets, each replicate PCR was loaded with 150 to 250 ng genomic DNA, equivalent to 32,000 or so T cell genomes. The purified libraries were quantified using a Qubit 3.0 fluorometer, sized with a Bioanalyzer 2100, and then quantified again using the KAPA Library Quantification kit. Every immunoSEQ 96-well plate was sequenced on a dedicated single-read 150-cycle Illumina NextSeq 550 flow cell. Per the original workflow: Because the immunoSEQ output held only junctional sequences and lacked quality scores, the filtering could not match the filtering applied to full-length reads. To assign V/J genes and CDR3, sequences were annotated using PyIR, a Python wrapper for IgBLAST v1.9, with IMGT germline references. Any read was removed if the V/J assignment was weak (E-value above 1e-6), the CDR3 was missing, or the read contained stop codons, out-of-frame junctions, or ambiguous translated residues. V3J clonotypes were defined as sequences sharing the same inferred V gene, J gene, and CDR3 amino acid sequence. The percentage overlap between two repertoires was calculated by dividing the number of shared unique clonotypes by the size of the smaller repertoire. Richness of each repertoire was evaluated using RTK rarefaction, the Chao1 estimator, and Recon v2.1 estimates of unobserved clonotypes. For all TCRbeta clonotypes obtained by the gDNA method from a few donors, generation probabilities were computed with OLGA. The table was pulled from immuneACCESS by TCRdb, which kept in-frame rearrangements only. Such tables lose some clones; where checked, under half of the loss comes from unresolved V genes, and the rest has no known cause. For V, J and clone size, that table is used; D and trimming come from the DNA. The sample profile shows about 2 million clones; just under 95% of them were found once. Clones ranked in the top ten supply 0.95% to 1.5% of the sample.

This clone came up once. No cognate antigen has been identified for it. No much larger clonotype is one base removed from it; base qualities were not supplied. General study outcomes and caveats: The small number of donors limited the genetic and exposure-history diversity represented. Pairwise subsampling led to the expectation that sequencing depth would affect the degree of clonotype sharing among donors. Higher generation probabilities were observed for clonotypes shared by all four sorted-subset donors than for non-shared clonotypes. Naive subsets generally had larger estimated clonotype richness than memory subsets did. Rarefaction of sorted-subset datasets indicated incomplete sequencing despite the large sequencing depth. About 4.5% of naive CD4, approximately 3.7% of naive CD8, 2.3% of memory CD4, and around 0.4% of memory CD8 clonotypes were shared across several donors. Sampling was restricted to blood, and TCR repertoires in tissue are likely to differ from TCR repertoires in blood.

The rearrangement combines TRBV15 with TRBJ2-5; TRBD2 is a weak D gene call, 6 bases matching. The clonotype was recovered from a man younger than 35 in good health. The specimen sequenced was naive CD8+ T cells sorted from blood. The cell subset or site tag for this specimen amounts to: CD45RA+CCR7+. The CDR3 protein: CATSRGTNQETQYF. The sequenced DNA is TGTGCCACCAGCAGAGGGACTAACCAAGAGACCCAGTACTTC. With all but the CDR3 taken from the reference TRBV15 and TRBJ2-5 genes, the full variable domain is: DAMVIQNPRYQVTQFGKPVTLSCSQTLNHNVMYWYQQKSSQAPKLLFHYYDKDFNNEADTPDNFQSRRPNTSFCFLDIRSPGLGDTAMYLCATSRGTNQETQYFGPGTRLLVL.